This entry features one TCR beta chain sequence. The data were obtained in a study of control samples from healthy donors and cancer patients. This CDR3 has 18 residues. Germline V gene data show CDR1 as MDHEN and CDR2 as SYDVKM. With V trimmed by 4 bases and J by 2 bases, 13 bases remained unmatched. Sequencing was performed with immunoSEQ multiplex PCR; in TCRdb, only in-frame clones are kept and a portion is missing. Among roughly 99,000 clones listed, approximately 82% were seen once. This clonotype was sampled from a man aged 55 to 70 in good health. The V and J genes are TRBV28 and TRBJ1-5, with TRBD1 identical over 8 bases. The specimen was blood. As DNA, the CDR3 is TGTGCCAGCAGTTCTGGACAGGGAAGGGTTGGAGGCAATCAGCCCCAGCATTTT. Protein product: CASSSGQGRVGGNQPQHF.